This T cell receptor beta chain emerged from a study of cytomegalovirus exposure and HLA in healthy donors. This clone was recorded only once. In the PCR, 60 Vbeta and 13 Jbeta primers were used. Using immunoSEQ multiplex PCR, the repertoire was profiled, and TCRdb retains in-frame clones only, with some absent. Counted here are 180,000 or so clones, approximately 77% occurring once; the ten biggest clones make up less than 2%. This receptor was taken from a male donor in good health and CMV-seronegative. What was sequenced was PBMCs.

The CDR3 DNA sequence: TGTGCCACCAGCAGGGTGGGGGGGTCAACGACAGATACGCAGTATTTT. Its protein is CATSRVGGSTTDTQYF. The V and J genes are TRBV15 and TRBJ2-3; 7 positions agree with TRBD2. V lost 3 bases, J lost 3 bases, and 9 bases stayed unmatched. The CDR3 contains 16 residues. CDR1 and CDR2 (germline): LNHNV, YYDKDF (reference sequence). The full variable domain, completed using reference TRBV15 and TRBJ2-3, is DAMVIQNPRYQVTQFGKPVTLSCSQTLNHNVMYWYQQKSSQAPKLLFHYYDKDFNNEADTPDNFQSRRPNTSFCFLDIRSPGLGDTAMYLCATSRVGGSTTDTQYFGPGTRLTVL.